This T cell receptor (beta chain) was recorded in a study of T-cell reconstitution after alpha-beta-depleted transplantation in children. Germline lookup yields CDR1 MDHEN and CDR2 SYDVKM. This CDR3 spans 15 amino acids. V gave up 6 bases and J gave up 7 bases; unmatched junction bases: 11. A TCRbeta library incorporating unique molecular identifiers was prepared. Each CDR3 protein is one row after TCRdb ran MiXCR on the PCR reads. The repertoire consists of 490,000 or so distinct CDR3 sequences, with approximately 12% occurring once and the leading ten covering approximately 5.4%. The chain carries TRBV28 and TRBJ1-5; 8 bases line up with TRBD1. The origin of this receptor is a human donor who donated a stem cell graft to a child with combined immunodeficiency. Sequencing was performed on PBMCs from the stem cell graft donor, taken from the stem cell graft. This CDR3 reads CASRIQGARIQPQHF. In DNA form, the CDR3 reads TGTGCCAGCAGGATCCAGGGGGCGCGGATCCAGCCCCAGCATTTT. The entire variable domain, with the rest obtained from reference TRBV28 and TRBJ1-5, is as follows: DVKVTQSSRYLVKRTGEKVFLECVQDMDHENMFWYRQDPGLGLRLIYFSYDVKMKEKGDIPEGYSVSREKKERFSLILESASTNQTSMYLCASRIQGARIQPQHFGDGTRLSIL.